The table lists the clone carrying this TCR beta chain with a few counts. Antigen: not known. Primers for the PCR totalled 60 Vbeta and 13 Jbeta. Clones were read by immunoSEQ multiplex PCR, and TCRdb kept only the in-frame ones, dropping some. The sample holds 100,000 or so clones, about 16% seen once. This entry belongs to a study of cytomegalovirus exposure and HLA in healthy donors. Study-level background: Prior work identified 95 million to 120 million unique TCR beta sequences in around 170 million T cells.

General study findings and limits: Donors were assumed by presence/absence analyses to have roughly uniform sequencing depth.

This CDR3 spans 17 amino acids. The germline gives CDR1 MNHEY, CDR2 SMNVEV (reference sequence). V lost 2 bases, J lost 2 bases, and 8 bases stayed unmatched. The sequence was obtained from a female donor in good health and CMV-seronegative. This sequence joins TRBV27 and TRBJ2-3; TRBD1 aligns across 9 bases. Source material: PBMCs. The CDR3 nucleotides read TGTGCCAGCAGTTTAATTGGACAGGGGCCGATCACAGATACGCAGTATTTT. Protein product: CASSLIGQGPITDTQYF.